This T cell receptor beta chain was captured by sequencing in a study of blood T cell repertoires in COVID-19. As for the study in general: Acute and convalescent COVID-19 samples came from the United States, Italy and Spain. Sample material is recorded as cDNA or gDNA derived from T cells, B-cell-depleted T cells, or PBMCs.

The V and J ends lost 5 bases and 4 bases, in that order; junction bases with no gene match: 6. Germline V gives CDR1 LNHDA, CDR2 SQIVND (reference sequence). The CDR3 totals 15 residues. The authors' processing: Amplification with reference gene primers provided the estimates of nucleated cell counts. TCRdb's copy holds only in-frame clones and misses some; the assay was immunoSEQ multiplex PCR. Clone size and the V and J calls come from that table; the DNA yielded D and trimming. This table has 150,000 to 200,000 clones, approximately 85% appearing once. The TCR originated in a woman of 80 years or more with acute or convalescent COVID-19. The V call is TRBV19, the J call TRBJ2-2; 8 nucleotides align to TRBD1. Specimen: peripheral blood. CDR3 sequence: CASSVPGQVTGELFF. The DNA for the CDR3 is TGTGCCAGTAGTGTCCCGGGACAGGTCACCGGGGAGCTGTTTTTT.